This TCR beta chain was sequenced for a study of blood T cell repertoires in COVID-19 (dated by TCRdb to between 2020 and 2021). About the study as a whole: Samples from collaborators originated in the United States, Italy and Spain and spanned both the acute and convalescent phases of COVID-19. Samples were obtained from the ongoing ImmuneRACE study (first 160 participants) and from about 1,300 subjects provided by 6 global collaborators. Deeply sampled blood TCRbeta repertoires from subjects exposed to, actively infected with, or recovered from COVID-19 were included in the dataset. The material from the prospective study consisted of cDNA or gDNA derived from T cells, B-cell-depleted T cells, or PBMCs. The repertoires were made available in a free public database intended to serve as a resource for research on the immune response to SARS-CoV-2. Where available, HLA class I and class II types were obtained from metadata supplied by the sample provider rather than from assay-based typing. Nearly every sample came with metadata listing a de-identified subject ID, COVID-19 status, age in years and sex.

Enrolling through a virtual design, the prospective study's participants ranged in age from roughly 18 to 89 years and lived across some 22 United States geographic areas. In the prospective study, participants were assigned to cohorts based on the clinical history participants reported in a screening survey and a study questionnaire. Each participant in the prospective study had whole blood, serum and a nasopharyngeal or oropharyngeal swab collected by mobile phlebotomists. Participants in the prospective study had the option to provide additional blood draws and questionnaires over an approximately 2-month period. Before DNA extraction, prospective study blood samples were shipped either frozen or at room temperature. The immunoSEQ Assay, a bias-controlled multiplex PCR, was used to amplify TCRbeta CDR3 regions from genomic DNA. As for the original processing: Nucleated cell counts per sample were estimated from amplification of reference gene primers within the assay. To quantify the absolute abundance of each unique TCRbeta CDR3 rearrangement, sequence reads were collapsed and filtered. Productive Simpson clonality was computed per sample as the square root of Simpson's diversity index over productive rearrangements. What TCRdb holds here is the immuneACCESS table cut down to in-frame rearrangements. Part of the clones is not present; checked against another copy, under half of the missing clones reflect an unresolved V gene, and the others are unexplained. V, J and clone size derive from that table, while D and trimming were established from the DNA sequence. The sample table contains around 180,000 clones; only one count was recorded for 65% to 80% of them. The ten largest clonotypes hold about a sixth of the sample.

Its CDR3 holds 13 amino acids, cysteine through phenylalanine. Only the CDR3 DNA stays, 39 bases, in frame from base 1. CDR1 and CDR2 are drawn from the germline V gene: SGHVS, FQNEAQ. V and J are truncated by 6 bases and 7 bases respectively, leaving an intervening sequence of 15 bases. General findings and caveats noted by the study authors: The quantity of clinical and demographic metadata differed by source and by participant and was supplied without curation.

Notes on this clone: No cognate antigen has been identified for it. Base qualities are not recorded, but no much larger clone differs from it by a single base.

The receptor comes from a woman aged 45-60 years with acute COVID-19. This receptor chain uses TRBV7-8 and TRBJ1-2; confidence is insufficient to name the D gene. Sequencing input: PBMCs or T cells enriched from blood (not recorded which). The CDR3 sequence is CASRSPGSGGYTF. The bases are TGTGCCAGCAGGTCCCCGGGATCCGGTGGCTACACCTTC.